Each of the 20 T cell receptor beta chains below was sequenced from the same sample in a study of blood T cell repertoires in COVID-19. Sequencing was performed with immunoSEQ multiplex PCR; in TCRdb, only in-frame clones are kept and a portion is missing. The repertoire holds 250,000 to 300,000 clones, less than 85% seen once, with roughly 4.6% in the top ten. Sequenced input: peripheral blood. The receptors shown here come from a man aged 55 to 70 who had recovered from COVID-19.

The sample holds one count of this clone. This chain links TRBV28 with TRBJ2-7; possible D gene TRBD1, 6 bases. The CDR3 sequence is 16 residues long. V gave up 0 bases and J gave up 3 bases, with 15 bases separating them. Germline V gene lookup returns CDR1 MDHEN and CDR2 SYDVKM. The CDR3 sequence: CASSLWEQGRNYEQYF. The CDR3 nucleotides read TGTGCCAGCAGTTTATGGGAGCAGGGGCGAAACTACGAGCAGTACTTC.

The chain joins TRBV5-1 to TRBJ2-1; TRBD2 matches 9 bases. Germline V gene data show CDR1 as SGHRS and CDR2 as YFSETQ. Trimming removed 2 bases from V and 5 bases from J; junction bases left unmatched: 2. The CDR3 has 14 amino acids. The CDR3 protein is CASSFIAGDNEQFF. CDR3 DNA sequence: TGCGCCAGCAGCTTTATAGCGGGGGACAATGAGCAGTTCTTC.

The gene calls are TRBV29-1 and TRBJ1-5; 7 nucleotides line up with TRBD1. There are 12 residues in the CDR3. V shed 6 bases and J 4 bases; nucleotides not matched to a gene: 3. Germline values: CDR1 SQVTM, CDR2 ANQGSEA. The CDR3 sequence: CSVQTGNQPQHF. DNA for the CDR3: TGCAGCGTACAGACAGGGAATCAGCCCCAGCATTTT.

The chain recombines TRBV2 with TRBJ2-7; D remains ambiguous. Trimming removed 5 bases from V and 4 bases from J, with 6 bases in between. This CDR3 spans 11 amino acids. CDR1 and CDR2 from the germline V gene are SNHLY and FYNNEI. The CDR3 region has the DNA TGTGCCAGCAGTCCTGAGTACGAGCAGTACTTC. Protein: CASSPEYEQYF.

The J gene is TRBJ2-3, the V gene TRBV3-1 (or the pseudogene TRBV3-2), with 7 bases that match TRBD2. The germline V gene has CDR1 LGHDT and CDR2 YNNKEL (reference sequence). The CDR3 runs to 17 residues. Trimming removed 0 bases from V and 3 bases from J; junction bases left unmatched: 9. The CDR3 reads CASSQEMGRGRTDTQYF. The CDR3 nucleotides read TGTGCCAGCAGCCAAGAGATGGGGCGGGGGAGGACAGATACGCAGTATTTT.

The chain recombines TRBV10-3 with TRBJ2-7, with 9 bases matching TRBD1. The germline CDR1 and CDR2 sequences are ENHRY and SYGVKD. V shed 6 bases, J shed 2 bases, and the junction held 8 bases outside the gene matches. The CDR3 covers 15 residues. The CDR3 region has the DNA TGTGCCATCAGCGACACAGGGGGCGCAACCTACGAGCAGTACTTC. This sequence encodes CAISDTGGATYEQYF.

V is TRBV3-1 (or the pseudogene TRBV3-2) and J is TRBJ2-1; tentative D call: TRBD2 (6 bases). CDR1 and CDR2 (germline): LGHDT, YNNKEL (reference sequence). The CDR3 extends over 13 amino acids. Deletions cut 0 bases from V and 12 bases from J, with 12 bases between. This CDR3 is CASSQDGGRAQFF. CDR3 bases: TGTGCCAGCAGCCAAGACGGGGGAAGGGCGCAGTTCTTC.

The V gene is TRBV18, the J gene TRBJ2-3; 10 positions match TRBD2. V shed 1 base and J 4 bases; nucleotides not matched to a gene: 2. Germline-derived CDR1 and CDR2 are KGHSH and LQKENI. The CDR3 contains 15 residues. In DNA form, the CDR3 reads TGTGCCAGCTCACCACGGAGCGGGGGGGCAGATACGCAGTATTTT. Its translation is CASSPRSGGADTQYF. Combining the CDR3 with reference TRBV18 and TRBJ2-3 gives the whole variable domain NAGVMQNPRHLVRRRGQEARLRCSPMKGHSHVYWYRQLPEEGLKFMVYLQKENIIDESGMPKERFSAEFPKEGPSILRIQQVVRGDSAAYFCASSPRSGGADTQYFGPGTRLTVL.

The gene calls are TRBV7-9 and TRBJ1-4; 7 nucleotides line up with TRBD1. CDR3 size: 15 residues. Germline trimming cut 6 bases from V and 5 bases from J; bases unmatched to any gene: 9. Germline V gives CDR1 SEHNR, CDR2 FQNEAQ (reference sequence). CDR3 protein: CASSRMGQSNEKLFF. The CDR3 coding sequence is TGTGCCAGCAGTCGGATGGGACAGTCAAATGAAAAACTGTTTTTT.

The chain's CDR3 is CASSEPQGGPGELFF. CDR3 coding DNA: TGCGCCAGCAGTGAGCCCCAGGGGGGCCCCGGGGAGCTGTTTTTT. The genes are TRBV10-2 and TRBJ2-2; D might be TRBD1 (7 bases). The CDR3 extends over 15 amino acids. The germline gives CDR1 WSHSY, CDR2 SAAADI. V was clipped by 2 bases and J by 6 bases, with 13 bases between them.

The chain uses TRBV7-9 and TRBJ2-1, with 7 bases matching TRBD2. Germline values: CDR1 SEHNR, CDR2 FQNEAQ (reference sequence). This CDR3 is 15 amino acids long. Germline trimming cut 3 bases from V and 6 bases from J; bases unmatched to any gene: 8. The CDR3 spells CASSFPRERGNEQFF. CDR3 DNA: TGTGCCAGCAGCTTTCCGCGGGAGCGCGGCAATGAGCAGTTCTTC.

V is TRBV27 and J is TRBJ2-7; 10 bases map to TRBD1. V lost 2 bases, J lost 3 bases, and 1 base stayed unmatched. CDR1 is MNHEY, CDR2 SMNVEV, per germline (reference sequence). This CDR3 is built from 14 residues. The CDR3, as DNA: TGTGCCAGCAGTTTAGGACAGGGGGTCTACGAGCAGTACTTC. Amino acid sequence: CASSLGQGVYEQYF.

The chain links TRBV18 to TRBJ2-7, with D perhaps matching TRBD2 (5 bases). The CDR3 is made up of 12 amino acids. V was clipped by 2 bases and J by 7 bases, with 9 bases between them. From germline, CDR1 is KGHSH and CDR2 LQKENI. The CDR3 here is CASSPTGWEQYF. CDR3 sequence (DNA): TGTGCCAGCTCACCAACGGGGTGGGAGCAGTACTTC.

This clone was recorded at least ten times. The rearrangement links TRBV27 to TRBJ2-1; the match to TRBD2 covers 10 bases. Trimming cost V 3 bases and J 8 bases; bases outside gene matches: 7. CDR3 size: 15 residues. The V gene's germline CDR1 is MNHEY and CDR2 SMNVEV (reference sequence). CDR3 sequence (DNA): TGTGCCAGCAGTTTGCTTAGCGGGGGGTTGGATGAGCAGTTCTTC. Amino acid sequence: CASSLLSGGLDEQFF.

The chain carries TRBV6-2 or TRBV6-3 and TRBJ2-1, with a possible D match to TRBD2 (5 bases). Trimming stripped 2 bases from V and 2 bases from J, with 19 bases between. The germline gives CDR1 MNHEY, CDR2 SVGEGT. CDR3 length: 18 amino acids. Here the CDR3 DNA reads TGTGCCAGCAGTTACCCCGGACCTCTCAGCGGAGCCTACAATGAGCAGTTCTTC. Its protein is CASSYPGPLSGAYNEQFF.

V usage is TRBV5-5 and J usage is TRBJ2-2, with 9 bases fitting TRBD1. Losses at the gene ends were 5 bases for V and 5 bases for J; bases not matched to a gene: 10. Looked up from germline, CDR1 is SGHKS and CDR2 is YYEKEE (reference sequence). The CDR3 sequence is 16 residues long. The CDR3, as DNA: TGTGCCAGCAGGCGGGACAGGGTAGATGGGACCGGGGAGCTGTTTTTT. It codes for CASRRDRVDGTGELFF. Full variable domain (missing parts from reference TRBV5-5 and TRBJ2-2): DAGVTQSPTHLIKTRGQQVTLRCSPISGHKSVSWYQQVLGQGPQFIFQYYEKEERGRGNFPDRFSARQFPNYSSELNVNALLLGDSALYLCASRRDRVDGTGELFFGEGSRLTVL.

The genes are TRBV7-3 and TRBJ2-3; 8 bases are shared with TRBD2. The CDR3 spans 16 residues. The V gene end was trimmed by 8 bases and the J gene end by 0 bases; junction bases not matched to a gene: 10. CDR1 is SGHTA and CDR2 is FQGTGA in the germline V gene. CDR3 bases: TGTGCCAGCGGGACTTTCGGGGGGGTCAGCACAGATACGCAGTATTTT. It codes for CASGTFGGVSTDTQYF. The full variable domain, with the rest looked up from reference TRBV7-3 and TRBJ2-3, is GAGVSQTPSNKVTEKGKYVELRCDPISGHTALYWYRQSLGQGPEFLIYFQGTGAADDSGLPNDRFFAVRPEGSVSTLKIQRTERGDSAVYLCASGTFGGVSTDTQYFGPGTRLTVL.

The genes are TRBV28 and TRBJ1-2, with 9 bases matching TRBD1. Germline CDR1 MDHEN, CDR2 SYDVKM. The CDR3 runs 13 residues. V dropped 5 bases and J dropped 8; count of bases not matched to a gene: 6. The CDR3 loop is CASSVQGAKGYTF. The CDR3 nucleotides are TGTGCCAGCAGTGTACAGGGGGCGAAGGGCTACACCTTC.

The chain carries TRBV5-1 and TRBJ1-2; D not resolved. The CDR3 length is 16 residues. Germline CDR1 reads SGHRS; CDR2 reads YFSETQ. V was cut by 1 base and J by 5 bases, with 18 bases left in between. This chain's CDR3 is CASSLPGSELPYGYTF. Here the CDR3 DNA reads TGCGCCAGCAGCTTGCCGGGATCGGAACTACCATATGGCTACACCTTC. Full variable domain (remainder filled in from reference TRBV5-1 and TRBJ1-2): KAGVTQTPRYLIKTRGQQVTLSCSPISGHRSVSWYQQTPGQGLQFLFEYFSETQRNKGNFPGRFSGRQFSNSRSEMNVSTLELGDSALYLCASSLPGSELPYGYTFGSGTRLTVV.

The count of this clone is one. The chain joins TRBV6-6 to TRBJ1-3; weak D call: TRBD1 (6 bases). Trimming pared 4 bases from V and 4 bases from J, leaving 11 bases between. The CDR3 totals 14 residues. In germline, CDR1 is MNHNY, CDR2 SVGAGI (reference sequence). The CDR3 loop is CASSFRGSGNTIYF. The DNA of the CDR3 is TGTGCCAGCAGTTTCAGGGGTTCCGGAAACACCATATATTTT.